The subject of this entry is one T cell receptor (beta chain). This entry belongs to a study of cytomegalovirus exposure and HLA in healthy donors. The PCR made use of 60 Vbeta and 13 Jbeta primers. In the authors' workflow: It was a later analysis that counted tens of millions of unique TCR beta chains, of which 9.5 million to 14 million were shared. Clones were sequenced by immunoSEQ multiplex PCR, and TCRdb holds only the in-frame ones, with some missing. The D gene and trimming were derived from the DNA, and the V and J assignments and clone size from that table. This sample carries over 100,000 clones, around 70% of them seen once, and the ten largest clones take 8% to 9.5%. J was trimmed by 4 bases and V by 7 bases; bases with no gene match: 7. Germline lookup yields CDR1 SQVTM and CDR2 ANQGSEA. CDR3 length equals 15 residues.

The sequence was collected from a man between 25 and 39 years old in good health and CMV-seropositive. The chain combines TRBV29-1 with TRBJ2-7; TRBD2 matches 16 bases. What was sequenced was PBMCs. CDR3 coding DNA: TGCAGCGCTTCCGCGGGACTAGCGGGGGGGTACGAGCAGTACTTC. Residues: CSASAGLAGGYEQYF.